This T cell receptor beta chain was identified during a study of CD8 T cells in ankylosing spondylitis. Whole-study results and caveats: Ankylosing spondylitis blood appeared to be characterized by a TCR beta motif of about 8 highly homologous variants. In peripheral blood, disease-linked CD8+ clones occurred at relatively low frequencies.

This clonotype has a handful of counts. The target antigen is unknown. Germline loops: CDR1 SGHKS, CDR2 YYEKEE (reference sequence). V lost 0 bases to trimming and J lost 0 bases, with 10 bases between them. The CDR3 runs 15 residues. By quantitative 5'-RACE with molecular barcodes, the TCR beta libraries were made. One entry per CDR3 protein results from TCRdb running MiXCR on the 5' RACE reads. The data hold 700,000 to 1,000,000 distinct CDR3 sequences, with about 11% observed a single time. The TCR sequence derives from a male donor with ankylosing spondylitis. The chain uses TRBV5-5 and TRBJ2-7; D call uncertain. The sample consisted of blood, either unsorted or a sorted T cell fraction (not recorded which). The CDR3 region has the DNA TGTGCCAGCAGCTTGGTTCCCAGTTCCTCCTACGAGCAGTACTTC. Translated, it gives CASSLVPSSSYEQYF.